A selection of T cell receptor beta chains follows, all from one sample in a study of shared clonotypes between healthy human individuals. TCRdb's table, derived via immunoSEQ multiplex PCR, lists solely in-frame clones and lacks some. The table has 600,000 or so clones, about 95% seen once. The sequenced sample was naive CD8+ T cells sorted from blood. The receptor set was obtained from a woman under 40 in good health. The conserved cysteine and the conserved F or W are not part of the CDR3 here. Fields, in order: clone size, V gene, CDR3 protein. Clone size is shown for a subset of rows, as once, few, many or a class of expanded clone.

few	TRBV7-8	ASSLVGLYEQY
-	TRBV27	ASSTTGVQPQH
once	TRBV27	ASSNTGSNEKLF
few	TRBV6-5	ASSQRTGIYEQY
-	TRBV11-2	ASSSGRGETQY
-	TRBV9	ASSPRDWGTQY
-	TRBV7-8	ASSLAGVSSYEQY
-	TRBV7-9	ASSFHLGRSGEQF
-	TRBV5-1	ASSLAQGAHEQY
-	TRBV7-2	ASSLVRDYTYEQY
-	TRBV14	ASSPRGGFYEQY
-	TRBV6-1	ASIGTSNEQY
-	TRBV11-2	ASSLGGTGDEQY
-	TRBV10-1	ATGSANKQF
-	TRBV7-8	ASSLGGQLYGYT
once	TRBV28	ASSLVRNYGYT
-	TRBV28	ASSRLDSNYKNIQY
-	TRBV27	ASSWAGTNYEQY
-	TRBV6-5	ASSLDGSEAF
-	TRBV30	AWSVPWGLDEKLF
-	TRBV11-2	ASSLFVGVQPYEQY
-	TRBV29-1	SVALWADASTDTQY
once	TRBV11-2	ASSLATNTEAF
-	TRBV27	ASRRTGNLIQGNTEAF
-	TRBV19	ATLADGYNEQF